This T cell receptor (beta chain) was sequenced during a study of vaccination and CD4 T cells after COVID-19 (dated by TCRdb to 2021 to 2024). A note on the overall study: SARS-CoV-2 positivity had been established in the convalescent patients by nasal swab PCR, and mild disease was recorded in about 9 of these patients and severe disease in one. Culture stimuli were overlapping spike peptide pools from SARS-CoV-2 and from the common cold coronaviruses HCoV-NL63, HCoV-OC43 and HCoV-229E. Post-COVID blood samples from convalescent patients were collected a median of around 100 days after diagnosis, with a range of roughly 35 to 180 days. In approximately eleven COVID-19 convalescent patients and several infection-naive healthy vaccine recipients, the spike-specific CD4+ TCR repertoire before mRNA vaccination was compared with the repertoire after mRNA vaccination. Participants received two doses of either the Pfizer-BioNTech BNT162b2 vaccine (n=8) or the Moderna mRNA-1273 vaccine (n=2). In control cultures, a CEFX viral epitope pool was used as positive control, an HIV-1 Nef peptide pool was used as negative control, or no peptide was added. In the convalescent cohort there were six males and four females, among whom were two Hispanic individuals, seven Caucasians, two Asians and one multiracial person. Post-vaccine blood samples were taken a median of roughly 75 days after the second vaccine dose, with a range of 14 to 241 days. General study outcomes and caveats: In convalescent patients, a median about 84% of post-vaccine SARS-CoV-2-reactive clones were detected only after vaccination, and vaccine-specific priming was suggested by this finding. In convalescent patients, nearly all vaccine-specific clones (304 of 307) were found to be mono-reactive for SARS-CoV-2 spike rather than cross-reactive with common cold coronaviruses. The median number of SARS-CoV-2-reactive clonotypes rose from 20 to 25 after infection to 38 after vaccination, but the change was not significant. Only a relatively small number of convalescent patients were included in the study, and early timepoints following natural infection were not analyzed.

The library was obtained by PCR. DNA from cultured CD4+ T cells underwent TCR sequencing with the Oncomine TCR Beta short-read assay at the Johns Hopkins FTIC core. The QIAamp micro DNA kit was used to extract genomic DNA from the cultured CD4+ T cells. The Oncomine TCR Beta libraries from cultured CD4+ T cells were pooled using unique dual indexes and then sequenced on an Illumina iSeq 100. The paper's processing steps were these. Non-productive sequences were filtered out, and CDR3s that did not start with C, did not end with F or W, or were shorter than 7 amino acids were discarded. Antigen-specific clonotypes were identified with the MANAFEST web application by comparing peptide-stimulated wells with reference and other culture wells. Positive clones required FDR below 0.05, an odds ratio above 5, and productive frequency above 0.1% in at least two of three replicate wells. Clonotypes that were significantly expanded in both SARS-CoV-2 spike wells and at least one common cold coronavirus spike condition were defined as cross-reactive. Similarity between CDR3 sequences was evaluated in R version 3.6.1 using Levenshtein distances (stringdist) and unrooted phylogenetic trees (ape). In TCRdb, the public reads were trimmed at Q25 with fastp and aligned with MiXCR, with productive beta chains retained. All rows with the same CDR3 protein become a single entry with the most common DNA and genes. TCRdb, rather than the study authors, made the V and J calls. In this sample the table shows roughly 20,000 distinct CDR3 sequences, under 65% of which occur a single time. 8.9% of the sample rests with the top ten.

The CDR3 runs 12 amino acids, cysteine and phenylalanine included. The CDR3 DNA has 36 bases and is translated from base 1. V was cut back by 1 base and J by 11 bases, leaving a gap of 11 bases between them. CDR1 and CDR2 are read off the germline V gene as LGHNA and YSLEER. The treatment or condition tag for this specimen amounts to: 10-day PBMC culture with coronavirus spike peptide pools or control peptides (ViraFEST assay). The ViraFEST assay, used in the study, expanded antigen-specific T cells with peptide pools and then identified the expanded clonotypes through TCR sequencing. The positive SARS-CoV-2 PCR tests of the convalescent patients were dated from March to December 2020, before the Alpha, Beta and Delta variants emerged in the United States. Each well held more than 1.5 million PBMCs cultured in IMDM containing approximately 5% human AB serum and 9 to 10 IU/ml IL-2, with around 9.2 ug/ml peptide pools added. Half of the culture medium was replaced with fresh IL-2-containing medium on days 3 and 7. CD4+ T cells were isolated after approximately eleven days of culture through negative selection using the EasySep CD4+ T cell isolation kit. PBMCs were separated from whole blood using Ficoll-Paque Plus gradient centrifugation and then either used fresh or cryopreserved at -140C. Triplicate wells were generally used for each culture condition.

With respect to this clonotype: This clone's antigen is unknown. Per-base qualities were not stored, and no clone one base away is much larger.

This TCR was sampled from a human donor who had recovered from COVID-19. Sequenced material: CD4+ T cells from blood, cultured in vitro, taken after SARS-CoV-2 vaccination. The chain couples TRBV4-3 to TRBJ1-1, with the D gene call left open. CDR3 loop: CASSQGASVAFF. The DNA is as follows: TGCGCCAGCAGCCAAGGTGCTAGTGTGGCTTTCTTT.